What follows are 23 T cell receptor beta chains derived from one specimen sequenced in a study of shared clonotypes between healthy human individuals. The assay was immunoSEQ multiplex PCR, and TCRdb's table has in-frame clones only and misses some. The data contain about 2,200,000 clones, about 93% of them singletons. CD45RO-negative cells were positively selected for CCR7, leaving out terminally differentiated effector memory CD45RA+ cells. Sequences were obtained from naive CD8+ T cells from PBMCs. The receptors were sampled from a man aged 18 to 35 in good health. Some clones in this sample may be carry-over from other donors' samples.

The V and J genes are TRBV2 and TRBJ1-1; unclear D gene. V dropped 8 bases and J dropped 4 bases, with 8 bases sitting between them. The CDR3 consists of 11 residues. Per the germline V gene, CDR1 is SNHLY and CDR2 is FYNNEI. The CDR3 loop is CASPSATEAFF. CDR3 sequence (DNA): TGTGCCAGCCCATCGGCCACTGAAGCTTTCTTT.

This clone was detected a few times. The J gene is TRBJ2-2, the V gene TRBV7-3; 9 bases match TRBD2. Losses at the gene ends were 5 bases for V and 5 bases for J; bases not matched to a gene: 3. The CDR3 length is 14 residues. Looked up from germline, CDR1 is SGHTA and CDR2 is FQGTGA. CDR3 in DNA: TGTGCCAGCAGCACCAGCGGGAGGACCGGGGAGCTGTTTTTT. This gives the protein CASSTSGRTGELFF.

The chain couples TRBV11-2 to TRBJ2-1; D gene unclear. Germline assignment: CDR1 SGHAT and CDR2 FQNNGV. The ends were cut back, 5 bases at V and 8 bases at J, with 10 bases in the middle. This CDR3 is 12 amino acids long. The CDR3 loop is CASSPGIHEQFF. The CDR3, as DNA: TGTGCCAGCAGCCCCGGTATCCATGAGCAGTTCTTC.

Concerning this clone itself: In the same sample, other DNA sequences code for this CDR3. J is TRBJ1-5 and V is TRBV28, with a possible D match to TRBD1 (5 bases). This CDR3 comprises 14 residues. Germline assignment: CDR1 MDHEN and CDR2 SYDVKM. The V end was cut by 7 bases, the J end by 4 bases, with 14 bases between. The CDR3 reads CASIPDRRNQPQHF. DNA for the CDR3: TGTGCCAGCATCCCCGACAGACGTAATCAGCCCCAGCATTTT.

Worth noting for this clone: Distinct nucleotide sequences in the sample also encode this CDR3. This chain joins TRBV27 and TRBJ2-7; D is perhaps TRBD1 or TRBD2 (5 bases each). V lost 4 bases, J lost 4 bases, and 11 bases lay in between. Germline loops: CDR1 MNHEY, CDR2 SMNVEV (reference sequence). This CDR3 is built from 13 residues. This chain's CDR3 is CASSSGLVYEQYF. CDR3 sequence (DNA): TGTGCCAGCAGTTCGGGGCTTGTATACGAGCAGTACTTC.

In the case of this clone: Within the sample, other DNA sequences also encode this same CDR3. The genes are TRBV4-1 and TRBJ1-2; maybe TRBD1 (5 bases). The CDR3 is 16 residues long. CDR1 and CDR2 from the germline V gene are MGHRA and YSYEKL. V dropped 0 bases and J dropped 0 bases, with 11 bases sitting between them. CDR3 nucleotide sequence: TGCGCCAGCAGCCAAGATGGGGCAGGGTCTAACTATGGCTACACCTTC. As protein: CASSQDGAGSNYGYTF.

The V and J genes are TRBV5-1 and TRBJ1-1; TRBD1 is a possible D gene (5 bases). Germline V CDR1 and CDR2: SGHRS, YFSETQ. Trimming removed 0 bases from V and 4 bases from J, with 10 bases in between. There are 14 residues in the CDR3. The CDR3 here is CASSLAAGTTEAFF. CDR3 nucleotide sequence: TGCGCCAGCAGCTTGGCTGCAGGGACCACTGAAGCTTTCTTT.

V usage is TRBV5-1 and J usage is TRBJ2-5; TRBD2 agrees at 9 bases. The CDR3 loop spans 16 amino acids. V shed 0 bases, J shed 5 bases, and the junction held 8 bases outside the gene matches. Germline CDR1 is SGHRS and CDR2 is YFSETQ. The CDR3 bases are TGCGCCAGCAGCTTGGATCCTAGCGGGATCCCTGAGACCCAGTACTTC. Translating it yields CASSLDPSGIPETQYF.

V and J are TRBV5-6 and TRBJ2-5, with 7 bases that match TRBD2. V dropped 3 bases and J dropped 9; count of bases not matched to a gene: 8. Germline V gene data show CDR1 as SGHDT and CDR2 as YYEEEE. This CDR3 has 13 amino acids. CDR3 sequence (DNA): TGTGCCAGCAGCTCGGGAGGATTAGGGGCCCAGTACTTC. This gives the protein CASSSGGLGAQYF.

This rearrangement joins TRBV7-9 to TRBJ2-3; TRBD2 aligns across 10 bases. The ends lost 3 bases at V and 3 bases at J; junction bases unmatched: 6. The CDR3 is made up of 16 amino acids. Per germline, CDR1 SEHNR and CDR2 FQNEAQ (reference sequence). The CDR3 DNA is TGTGCCAGCAGCTTTGGATCTAGCGGGAGAACAGATACGCAGTATTTT. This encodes CASSFGSSGRTDTQYF.

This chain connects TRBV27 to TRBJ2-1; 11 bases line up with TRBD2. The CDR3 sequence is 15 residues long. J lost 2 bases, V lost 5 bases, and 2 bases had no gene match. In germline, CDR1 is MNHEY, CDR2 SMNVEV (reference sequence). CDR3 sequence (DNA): TGTGCCAGCAGTACGGGACTAGCGGCCTACAATGAGCAGTTCTTC. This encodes CASSTGLAAYNEQFF.

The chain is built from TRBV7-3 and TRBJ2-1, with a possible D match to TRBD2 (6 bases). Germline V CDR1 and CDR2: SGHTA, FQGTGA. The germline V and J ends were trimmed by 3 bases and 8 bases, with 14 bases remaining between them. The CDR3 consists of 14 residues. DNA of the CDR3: TGTGCCAGCAGCTTGGTGGGAGGAGGAGATGAGCAGTTCTTC. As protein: CASSLVGGGDEQFF.

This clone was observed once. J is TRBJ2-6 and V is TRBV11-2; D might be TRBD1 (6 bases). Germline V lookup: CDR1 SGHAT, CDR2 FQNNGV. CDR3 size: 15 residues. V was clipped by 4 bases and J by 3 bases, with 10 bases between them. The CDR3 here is CASSSRTDGANVLTF. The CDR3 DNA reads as TGTGCCAGCAGCTCAAGGACAGATGGGGCCAACGTCCTGACTTTC.

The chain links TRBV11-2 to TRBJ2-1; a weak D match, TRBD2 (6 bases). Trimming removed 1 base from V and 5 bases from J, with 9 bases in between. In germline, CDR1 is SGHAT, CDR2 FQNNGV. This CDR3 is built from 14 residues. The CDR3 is CASSLVRLDNEQFF. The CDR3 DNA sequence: TGTGCCAGCAGCTTAGTCCGACTAGACAATGAGCAGTTCTTC.

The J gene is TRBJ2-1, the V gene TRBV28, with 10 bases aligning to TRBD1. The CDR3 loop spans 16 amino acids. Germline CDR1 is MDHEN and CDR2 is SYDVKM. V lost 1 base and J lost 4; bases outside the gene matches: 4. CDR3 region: CASSLLGDRGYNEQFF. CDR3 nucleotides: TGTGCCAGCAGTTTATTGGGGGACAGGGGATACAATGAGCAGTTCTTC.

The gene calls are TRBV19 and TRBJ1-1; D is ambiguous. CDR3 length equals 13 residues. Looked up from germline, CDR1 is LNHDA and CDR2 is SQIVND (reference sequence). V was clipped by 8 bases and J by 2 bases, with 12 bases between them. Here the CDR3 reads CASLGLVNTEAFF. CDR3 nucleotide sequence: TGTGCCAGTCTAGGACTGGTTAACACTGAAGCTTTCTTT. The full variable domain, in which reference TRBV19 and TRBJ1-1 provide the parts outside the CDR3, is DGGITQSPKYLFRKEGQNVTLSCEQNLNHDAMYWYRQDPGQGLRLIYYSQIVNDFQKGDIAEGYSVSREKKESFPLTVTSAQKNPTAFYLCASLGLVNTEAFFGQGTRLTVV.

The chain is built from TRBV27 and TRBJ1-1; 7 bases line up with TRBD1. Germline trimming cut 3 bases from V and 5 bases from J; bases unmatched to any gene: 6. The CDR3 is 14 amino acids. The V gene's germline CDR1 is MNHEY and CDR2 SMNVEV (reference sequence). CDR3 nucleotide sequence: TGTGCCAGCAGTTTTCAGACAGGGATAACTGAAGCTTTCTTT. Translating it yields CASSFQTGITEAFF.

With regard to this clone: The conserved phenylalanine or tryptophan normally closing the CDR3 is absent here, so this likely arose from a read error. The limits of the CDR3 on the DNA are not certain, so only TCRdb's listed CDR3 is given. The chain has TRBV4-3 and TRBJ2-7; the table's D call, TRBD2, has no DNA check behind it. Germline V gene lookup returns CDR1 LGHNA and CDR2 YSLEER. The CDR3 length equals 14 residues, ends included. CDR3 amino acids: CASSFRTSGICRFS.

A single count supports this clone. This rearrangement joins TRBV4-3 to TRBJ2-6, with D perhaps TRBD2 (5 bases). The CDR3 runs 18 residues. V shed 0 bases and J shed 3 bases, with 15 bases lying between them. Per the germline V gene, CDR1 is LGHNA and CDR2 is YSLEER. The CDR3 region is CASSQDPRAPGGANVLTF. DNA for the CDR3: TGCGCCAGCAGCCAAGATCCGAGGGCGCCGGGTGGGGCCAACGTCCTGACTTTC.

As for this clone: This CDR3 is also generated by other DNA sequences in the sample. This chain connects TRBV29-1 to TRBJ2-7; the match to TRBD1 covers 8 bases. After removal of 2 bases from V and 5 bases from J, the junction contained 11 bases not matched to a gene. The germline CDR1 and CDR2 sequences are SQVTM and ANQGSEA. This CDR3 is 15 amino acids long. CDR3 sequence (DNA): TGCAGCGTTGAACGCGTAGGACAGGGCCCGCACGAGCAGTACTTC. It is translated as CSVERVGQGPHEQYF.

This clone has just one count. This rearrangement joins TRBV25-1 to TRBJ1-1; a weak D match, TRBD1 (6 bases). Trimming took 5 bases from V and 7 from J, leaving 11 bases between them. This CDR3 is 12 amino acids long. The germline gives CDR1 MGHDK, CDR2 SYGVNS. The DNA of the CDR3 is TGTGCCAGCAGTCTGGGGGGGCATGAAGCTTTCTTT. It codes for CASSLGGHEAFF.

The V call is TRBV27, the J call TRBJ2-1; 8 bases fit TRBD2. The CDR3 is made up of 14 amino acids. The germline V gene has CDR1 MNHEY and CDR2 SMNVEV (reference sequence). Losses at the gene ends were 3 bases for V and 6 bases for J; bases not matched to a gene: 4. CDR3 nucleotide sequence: TGTGCCAGCAGTTTTATCGGGGGGGGCAATGAGCAGTTCTTC. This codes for CASSFIGGGNEQFF.

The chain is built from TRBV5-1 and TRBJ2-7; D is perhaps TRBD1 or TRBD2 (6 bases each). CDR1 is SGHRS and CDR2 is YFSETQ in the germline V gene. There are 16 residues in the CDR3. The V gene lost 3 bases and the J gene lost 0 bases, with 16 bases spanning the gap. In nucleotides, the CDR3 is TGCGCCAGCAGCTCCACGGGGGCTAGCGACTCCTACGAGCAGTACTTC. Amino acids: CASSSTGASDSYEQYF.